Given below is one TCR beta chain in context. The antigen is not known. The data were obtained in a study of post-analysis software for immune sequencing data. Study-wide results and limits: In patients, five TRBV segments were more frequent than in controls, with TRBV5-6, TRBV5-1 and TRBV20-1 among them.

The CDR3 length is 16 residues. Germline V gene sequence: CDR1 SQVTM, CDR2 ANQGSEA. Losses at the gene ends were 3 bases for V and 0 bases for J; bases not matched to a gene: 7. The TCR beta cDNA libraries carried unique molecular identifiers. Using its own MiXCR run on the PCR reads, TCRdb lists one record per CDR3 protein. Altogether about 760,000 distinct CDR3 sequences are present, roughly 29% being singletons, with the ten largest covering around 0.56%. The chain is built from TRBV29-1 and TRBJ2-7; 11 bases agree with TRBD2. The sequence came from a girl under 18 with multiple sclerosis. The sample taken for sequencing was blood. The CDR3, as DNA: TGCAGCGTTGAGGCTAGCGGGAGGTTCAGCTCCTACGAGCAGTACTTC. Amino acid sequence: CSVEASGRFSSYEQYF.